This T cell receptor (beta chain) is from a study of cytomegalovirus exposure and HLA in healthy donors. Study-level points and caveats: According to a subsequent analysis, TCR clusters from the first cohort were inclined to appear together in the 130 or so validation repertoires. The study found most TCR sequences rare, yet found some public TCRs in many donors.

While the first cohort had 600 to 850 subjects, the donors belonged to the separate validation cohort of 100 to 150 subjects. This clone came up a few times. Its antigen is unidentified. Generated by immunoSEQ multiplex PCR, the TCRdb table keeps only in-frame clones and is missing some. This sample carries about 98,000 clones, roughly 87% of them seen once, and the ten largest clones take under 6.5%. The CDR3 covers 15 residues. The V segment lost 4 bases and the J segment 8 bases; nucleotides outside the gene matches: 9. The germline CDR1 and CDR2 sequences are SGHNT and YYREEE (reference sequence).

V usage is TRBV5-4 and J usage is TRBJ1-2; 12 bases map to TRBD1. Source material: PBMCs. The clonotype comes from a man younger than 35 in good health and CMV-seropositive. The CDR3 here is CASSPGRDRGRGYTF. The CDR3, as DNA: TGTGCCAGCAGCCCTGGCCGGGACAGGGGGCGCGGCTACACCTTC.